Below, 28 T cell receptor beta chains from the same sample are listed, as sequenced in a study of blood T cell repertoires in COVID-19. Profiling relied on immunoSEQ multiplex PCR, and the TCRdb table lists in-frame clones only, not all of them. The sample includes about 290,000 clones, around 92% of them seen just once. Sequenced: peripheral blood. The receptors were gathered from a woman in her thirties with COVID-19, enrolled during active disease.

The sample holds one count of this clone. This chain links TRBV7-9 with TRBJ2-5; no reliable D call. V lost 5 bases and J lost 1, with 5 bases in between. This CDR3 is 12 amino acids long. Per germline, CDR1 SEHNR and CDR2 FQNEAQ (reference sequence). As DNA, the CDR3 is TGTGCCAGCAGCACAACCCAAGAGACCCAGTACTTC. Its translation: CASSTTQETQYF.

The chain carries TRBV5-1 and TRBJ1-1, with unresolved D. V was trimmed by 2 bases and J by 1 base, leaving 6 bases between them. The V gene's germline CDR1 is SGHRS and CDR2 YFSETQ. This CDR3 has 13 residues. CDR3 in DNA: TGCGCCAGCAGCTTCGCGGGGAACACTGAAGCTTTCTTT. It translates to CASSFAGNTEAFF.

CDR3 nucleotides: TGTGCCATCGGTGCCTTTGCTAGCGGGGGGGAATCAGAGACCCAGTACTTC. Translating gives CAIGAFASGGESETQYF. V is TRBV10-3 and J is TRBJ2-5, with 12 positions matching TRBD2. Germline V gene sequence: CDR1 ENHRY, CDR2 SYGVKD. J was trimmed by 4 bases and V by 8 bases; bases with no gene match: 14. This CDR3 has 17 residues.

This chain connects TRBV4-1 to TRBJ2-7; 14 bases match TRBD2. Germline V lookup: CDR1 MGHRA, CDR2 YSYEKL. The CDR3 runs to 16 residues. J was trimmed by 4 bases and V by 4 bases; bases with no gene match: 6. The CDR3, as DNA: TGCGCCAGCAGCCGGGGGCGGACTAGCGGGGGGTACGAGCAGTACTTC. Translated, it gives CASSRGRTSGGYEQYF.

CDR3 sequence: CAIGANQGASGANVLTF. Written as DNA, the CDR3 is TGTGCCATCGGGGCGAATCAGGGGGCGAGTGGGGCCAACGTCCTGACTTTC. J is TRBJ2-6 and V is TRBV10-3, with 8 bases fitting TRBD1. J gave up 3 bases and V 8 bases, and 12 bases lay outside the gene matches. The germline CDR1 and CDR2 sequences are ENHRY and SYGVKD. This CDR3 comprises 17 residues.

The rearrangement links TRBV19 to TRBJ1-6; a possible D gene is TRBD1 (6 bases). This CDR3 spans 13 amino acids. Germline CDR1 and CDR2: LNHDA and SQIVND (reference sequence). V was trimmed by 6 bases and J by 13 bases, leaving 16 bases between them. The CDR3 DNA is TGTGCCAGTAGCCGGACAGCCCTCCCCCCCCTCCACTTT. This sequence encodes CASSRTALPPLHF. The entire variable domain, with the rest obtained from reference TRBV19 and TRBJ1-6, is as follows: DGGITQSPKYLFRKEGQNVTLSCEQNLNHDAMYWYRQDPGQGLRLIYYSQIVNDFQKGDIAEGYSVSREKKESFPLTVTSAQKNPTAFYLCASSRTALPPLHFGNGTRLTVT.

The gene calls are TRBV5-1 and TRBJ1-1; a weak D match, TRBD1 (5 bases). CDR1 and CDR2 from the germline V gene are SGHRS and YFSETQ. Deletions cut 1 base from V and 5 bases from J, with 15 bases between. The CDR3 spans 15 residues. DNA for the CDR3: TGCGCCAGCAGCTTGTTTAGCGGGCAGGGTACTGAAGCTTTCTTT. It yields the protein CASSLFSGQGTEAFF.

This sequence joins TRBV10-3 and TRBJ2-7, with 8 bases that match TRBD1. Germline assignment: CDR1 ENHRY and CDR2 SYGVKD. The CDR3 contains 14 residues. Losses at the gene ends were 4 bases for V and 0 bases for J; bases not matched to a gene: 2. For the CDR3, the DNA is TGTGCCATCAGTGGACAGGGGTCCTCCTACGAGCAGTACTTC. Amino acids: CAISGQGSSYEQYF.

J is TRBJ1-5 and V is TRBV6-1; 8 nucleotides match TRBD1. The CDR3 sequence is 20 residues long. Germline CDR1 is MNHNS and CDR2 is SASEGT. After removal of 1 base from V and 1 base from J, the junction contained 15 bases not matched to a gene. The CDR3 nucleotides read TGTGCCAGCAGTGAAGGAATGTGGGTTATTAGGACAGGGAGCAATCAGCCCCAGCATTTT. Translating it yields CASSEGMWVIRTGSNQPQHF.

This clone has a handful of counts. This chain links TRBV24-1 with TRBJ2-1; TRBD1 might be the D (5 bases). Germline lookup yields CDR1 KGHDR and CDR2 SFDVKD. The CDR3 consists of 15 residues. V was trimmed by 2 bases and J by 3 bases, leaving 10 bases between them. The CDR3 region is CATSDSAGIYNEQFF. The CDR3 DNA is TGTGCCACCAGTGATTCGGCAGGGATCTACAATGAGCAGTTCTTC.

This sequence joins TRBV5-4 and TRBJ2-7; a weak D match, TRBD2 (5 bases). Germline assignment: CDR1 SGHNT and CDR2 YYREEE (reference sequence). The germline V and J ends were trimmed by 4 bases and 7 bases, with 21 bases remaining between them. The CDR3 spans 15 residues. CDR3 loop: CASSPNLGSVGEQYF. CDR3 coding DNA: TGTGCCAGCAGCCCTAATCTCGGTAGCGTTGGGGAGCAGTACTTC.

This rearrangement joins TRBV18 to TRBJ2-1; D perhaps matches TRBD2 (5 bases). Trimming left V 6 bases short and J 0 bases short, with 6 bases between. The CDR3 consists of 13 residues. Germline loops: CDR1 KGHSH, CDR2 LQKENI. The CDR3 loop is CASSLASYNEQFF. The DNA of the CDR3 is TGTGCCAGCTCGCTAGCCTCCTACAATGAGCAGTTCTTC.

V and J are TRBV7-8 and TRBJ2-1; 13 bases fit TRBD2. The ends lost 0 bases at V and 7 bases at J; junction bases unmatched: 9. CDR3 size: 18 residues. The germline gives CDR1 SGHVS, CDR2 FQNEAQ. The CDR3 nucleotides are TGTGCCAGCAGCTTAGCTGGGACTAGCGGGGCCCCTGGGAATGAGCAGTTCTTC. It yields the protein CASSLAGTSGAPGNEQFF.

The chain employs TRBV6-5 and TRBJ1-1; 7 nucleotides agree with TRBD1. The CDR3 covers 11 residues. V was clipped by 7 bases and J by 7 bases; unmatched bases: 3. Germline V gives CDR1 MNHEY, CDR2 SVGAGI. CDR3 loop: CASKGAGEAFF. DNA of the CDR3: TGTGCCAGCAAGGGGGCTGGTGAAGCTTTCTTT.

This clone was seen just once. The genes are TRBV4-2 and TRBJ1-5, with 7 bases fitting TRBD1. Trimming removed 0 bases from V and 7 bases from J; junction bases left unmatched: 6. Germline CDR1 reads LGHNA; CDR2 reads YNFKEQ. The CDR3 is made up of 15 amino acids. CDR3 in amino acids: CASSQEQGMEQPQHF. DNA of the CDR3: TGTGCCAGCAGCCAAGAACAGGGGATGGAGCAGCCCCAGCATTTT.

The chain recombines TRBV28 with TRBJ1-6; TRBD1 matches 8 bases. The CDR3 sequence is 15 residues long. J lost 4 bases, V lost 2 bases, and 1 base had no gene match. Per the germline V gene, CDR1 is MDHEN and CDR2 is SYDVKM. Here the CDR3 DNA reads TGTGCCAGCAGTTTAGGGGACAGGTATAATTCACCCCTCCACTTT. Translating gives CASSLGDRYNSPLHF.

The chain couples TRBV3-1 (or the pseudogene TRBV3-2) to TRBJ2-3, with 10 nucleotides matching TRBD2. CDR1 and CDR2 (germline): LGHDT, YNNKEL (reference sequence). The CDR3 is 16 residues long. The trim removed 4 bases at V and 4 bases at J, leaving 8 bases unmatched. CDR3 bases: TGTGCCAGCAGCCCCTCTAGCGGGGGAGCCTCAGATACGCAGTATTTT. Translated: CASSPSSGGASDTQYF.

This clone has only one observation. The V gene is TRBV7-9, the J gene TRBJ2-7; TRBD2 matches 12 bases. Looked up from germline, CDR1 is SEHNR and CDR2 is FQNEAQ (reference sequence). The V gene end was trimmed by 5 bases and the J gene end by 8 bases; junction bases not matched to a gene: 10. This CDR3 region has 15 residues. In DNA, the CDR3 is TGTGCCAGCAGCGTACCTAGCGGGGGGGATACGAAGCAGTACTTC. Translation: CASSVPSGGDTKQYF. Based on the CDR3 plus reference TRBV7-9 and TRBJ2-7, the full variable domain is DTGVSQNPRHKITKRGQNVTFRCDPISEHNRLYWYRQTLGQGPEFLTYFQNEAQLEKSRLLSDRFSAERPKGSFSTLEIQRTEQGDSAMYLCASSVPSGGDTKQYFGPGTRLTVT.

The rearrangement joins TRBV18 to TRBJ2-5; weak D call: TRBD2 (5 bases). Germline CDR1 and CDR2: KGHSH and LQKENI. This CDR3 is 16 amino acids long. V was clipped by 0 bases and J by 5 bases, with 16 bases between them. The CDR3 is CASSPPPKLVGETQYF. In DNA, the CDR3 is TGTGCCAGCTCACCACCCCCTAAACTAGTTGGCGAGACCCAGTACTTC.

The CDR3 bases are TGTGCCACCAGCAGAGATGGACAGGGACTACAAAAACTGTTTTTT. Translated, it gives CATSRDGQGLQKLFF. The J gene is TRBJ1-4, the V gene TRBV15, with 8 bases aligning to TRBD1. The length of the CDR3 is 15 residues. Per the germline V gene, CDR1 is LNHNV and CDR2 is YYDKDF (reference sequence). Trimming removed 0 bases from V and 9 bases from J; junction bases left unmatched: 6. Together with reference TRBV15 and TRBJ1-4, the CDR3 gives the full variable domain: DAMVIQNPRYQVTQFGKPVTLSCSQTLNHNVMYWYQQKSSQAPKLLFHYYDKDFNNEADTPDNFQSRRPNTSFCFLDIRSPGLGDTAMYLCATSRDGQGLQKLFFGSGTQLSVL.

The CDR3 loop is CSVEDSSYEQYF. The CDR3 coding sequence is TGCAGCGTTGAGGACAGCTCCTACGAGCAGTACTTC. The genes are TRBV29-1 and TRBJ2-7, with D possibly TRBD1 on 6 matching bases. The V end lost 3 bases, the J end lost 0 bases, and 6 bases lay between the germline ends. CDR1 is SQVTM, CDR2 ANQGSEA, per germline. The CDR3 runs 12 residues.

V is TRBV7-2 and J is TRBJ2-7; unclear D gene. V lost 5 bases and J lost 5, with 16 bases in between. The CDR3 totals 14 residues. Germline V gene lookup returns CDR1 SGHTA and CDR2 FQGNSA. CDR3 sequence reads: CASSPHPVGHEQYF. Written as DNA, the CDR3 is TGTGCCAGCAGCCCTCATCCGGTTGGGCACGAGCAGTACTTC.

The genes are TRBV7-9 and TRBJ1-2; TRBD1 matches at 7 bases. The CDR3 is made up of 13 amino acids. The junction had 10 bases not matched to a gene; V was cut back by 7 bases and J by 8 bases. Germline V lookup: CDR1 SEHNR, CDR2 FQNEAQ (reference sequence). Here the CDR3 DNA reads TGTGCCAGCACCCTACAGGGGCCTAGGGGCTACACCTTC. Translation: CASTLQGPRGYTF.

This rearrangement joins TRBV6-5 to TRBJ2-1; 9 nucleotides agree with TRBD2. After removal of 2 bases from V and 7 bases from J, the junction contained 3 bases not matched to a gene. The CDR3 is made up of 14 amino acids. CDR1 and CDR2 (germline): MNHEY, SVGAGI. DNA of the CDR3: TGTGCCAGCAGTTACGGCGGGGGGGCGAATGAGCAGTTCTTC. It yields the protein CASSYGGGANEQFF.

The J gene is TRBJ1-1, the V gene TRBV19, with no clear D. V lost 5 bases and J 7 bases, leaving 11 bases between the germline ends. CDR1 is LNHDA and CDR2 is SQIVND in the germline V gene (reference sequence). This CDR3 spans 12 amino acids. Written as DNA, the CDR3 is TGTGCCAGTAGTTTGTGGAGTAGTGAAGCTTTCTTT. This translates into CASSLWSSEAFF. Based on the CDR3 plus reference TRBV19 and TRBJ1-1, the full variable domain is DGGITQSPKYLFRKEGQNVTLSCEQNLNHDAMYWYRQDPGQGLRLIYYSQIVNDFQKGDIAEGYSVSREKKESFPLTVTSAQKNPTAFYLCASSLWSSEAFFGQGTRLTVV.

DNA for the CDR3: TGTGCCAGCAGCTTCGAGACTAGGTCGGGAGATACGCAGTATTTT. Translation: CASSFETRSGDTQYF. This sequence joins TRBV11-2 and TRBJ2-3; TRBD2 is a possible D gene (6 bases). V was shortened by 3 bases and J by 5 bases, with 15 bases between the two germline ends. The CDR3 totals 15 residues. The germline V gene has CDR1 SGHAT and CDR2 FQNNGV. The whole variable domain, remainder taken from reference TRBV11-2 and TRBJ2-3, is EAGVAQSPRYKIIEKRQSVAFWCNPISGHATLYWYQQILGQGPKLLIQFQNNGVVDDSQLPKDRFSAERLKGVDSTLKIQPAKLEDSAVYLCASSFETRSGDTQYFGPGTRLTVL.

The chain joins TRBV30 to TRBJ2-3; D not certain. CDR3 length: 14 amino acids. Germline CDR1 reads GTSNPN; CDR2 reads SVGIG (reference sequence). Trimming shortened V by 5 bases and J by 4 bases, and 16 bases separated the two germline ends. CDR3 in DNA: TGTGCCTGGTCCTTAGGCGGAAGCGCAGATACGCAGTATTTT. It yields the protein CAWSLGGSADTQYF. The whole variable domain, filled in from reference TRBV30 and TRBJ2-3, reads SQTIHQWPATLVQPVGSPLSLECTVEGTSNPNLYWYRQAAGRGLQLLFYSVGIGQISSEVPQNLSASRPQDRQFILSSKKLLLSDSGFYLCAWSLGGSADTQYFGPGTRLTVL.

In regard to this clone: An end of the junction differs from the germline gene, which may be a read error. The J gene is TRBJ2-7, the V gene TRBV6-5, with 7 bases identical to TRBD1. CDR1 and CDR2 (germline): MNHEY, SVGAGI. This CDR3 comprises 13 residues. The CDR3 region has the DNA TGTGACAGCAGTTCGACAGGGTTGAACGAGCAGTACTTC. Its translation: CDSSSTGLNEQYF.